This is a list of T cell receptor beta chains from one sample in a study of blood T cell repertoires in COVID-19. Assay used: immunoSEQ multiplex PCR; TCRdb lists only in-frame clones, some missing. The table has some 250,000 clones, around nine tenths seen once. Sequenced material: peripheral blood. These receptors came from a woman between 40 and 55 years old who had recovered from COVID-19. Both conserved end residues are part of each CDR3. The D gene is left open where the match is weak. Only part of the rows carry a size: once, few, many, or a class if the clone is expanded.

V gene: TRBV30
clone size: NA
D gene: TRBD2
J gene: TRBJ2-4
CDR3 DNA: TGTGCCTGGCGCAGCGGGGGGGAAAACATTCAGTACTTC
CDR3 protein: CAWRSGGENIQYF

V gene: TRBV9
clone size: NA
D gene: NA
J gene: TRBJ2-2
CDR3 DNA: TGTGCCAGCAGCGTAGGCGGGACACAGGGGACGAACACCGGGGAGCTGTTTTTT
CDR3 protein: CASSVGGTQGTNTGELFF

V gene: TRBV15
clone size: NA
D gene: TRBD2
J gene: TRBJ2-5
CDR3 DNA: TGTGCCACCAGCAGGTCGGGGAGCGGGAGTACGGAGACCCAGTACTTC
CDR3 protein: CATSRSGSGSTETQYF

V gene: TRBV6-1
clone size: NA
D gene: TRBD2
J gene: TRBJ2-5
CDR3 DNA: TGTGCCAGCAGTGAAGCTGGAGCGGGAGGGCTAAGGGCGGCCCAGTACTTC
CDR3 protein: CASSEAGAGGLRAAQYF

V gene: TRBV5-4
clone size: NA
D gene: TRBD1
J gene: TRBJ2-5
CDR3 DNA: TGTGCCAGCAGCACCGGACAGGGAGAGACCCAGTACTTC
CDR3 protein: CASSTGQGETQYF

V gene: TRBV7-8
clone size: few
D gene: TRBD1
J gene: TRBJ1-5
CDR3 DNA: TGTGCCAGCAGCTCGACAGGGACCCGCCATCAGCCCCAGCATTTT
CDR3 protein: CASSSTGTRHQPQHF

V gene: TRBV15
clone size: NA
D gene: NA
J gene: TRBJ1-1
CDR3 DNA: TGTGCCACCAGCAGCAAGCAGGGTGGGAACACTGAAGCTTTCTTT
CDR3 protein: CATSSKQGGNTEAFF

V gene: TRBV19
clone size: NA
D gene: TRBD2
J gene: TRBJ2-2
CDR3 DNA: TGTGCCAGTGGGTTGTCGGGCGGGAGGTTGAACACCGGGGAGCTGTTTTTT
CDR3 protein: CASGLSGGRLNTGELFF

V gene: TRBV6-1
clone size: NA
D gene: TRBD2
J gene: TRBJ2-1
CDR3 DNA: TGTGCCAGCAACCGGGGGGGAGGGCTCTACAATGAGCAGTTCTTC
CDR3 protein: CASNRGGGLYNEQFF

V gene: TRBV29-1
clone size: NA
D gene: NA
J gene: TRBJ1-1
CDR3 DNA: TGCAGCGTTGTGCGGGGTGGGGGCACTGAAGCTTTCTTT
CDR3 protein: CSVVRGGGTEAFF

V gene: TRBV19
clone size: NA
D gene: NA
J gene: TRBJ2-1
CDR3 DNA: TGTGCCAGTACCCACGGGCGGGGCAGGGGGGCCTCCTACAATGAGCAGTTCTTC
CDR3 protein: CASTHGRGRGASYNEQFF

V gene: TRBV5-4
clone size: NA
D gene: NA
J gene: TRBJ1-2
CDR3 DNA: TGTGCCAGCAGCCCACCGCACAGGGCTGGCTATGGCTACACCTTC
CDR3 protein: CASSPPHRAGYGYTF

V gene: TRBV7-8
clone size: NA
D gene: TRBD2
J gene: TRBJ2-1
CDR3 DNA: TGTGCCAGCAGCTCGCCAACCCTAGCGGGATGGGGGCAGTTCTTC
CDR3 protein: CASSSPTLAGWGQFF

V gene: TRBV18
clone size: NA
D gene: NA
J gene: TRBJ1-1
CDR3 DNA: TGTGCCAGCTCACCGCAACGGCAGGGCATGAACACTGAAGCTTTCTTT
CDR3 protein: CASSPQRQGMNTEAFF

V gene: TRBV4-1
clone size: NA
D gene: NA
J gene: TRBJ1-2
CDR3 DNA: TGCGCCAGCAGCCAAGATTGGGGGGGACCCTATGGCTACACCTTC
CDR3 protein: CASSQDWGGPYGYTF

V gene: TRBV24-1
clone size: NA
D gene: TRBD1
J gene: TRBJ2-7
CDR3 DNA: TGTGCCACCAGTGATCCCGGGACAGGCAGCTCCTACGAGCAGTACTTC
CDR3 protein: CATSDPGTGSSYEQYF

V gene: TRBV2
clone size: NA
D gene: NA
J gene: TRBJ1-1
CDR3 DNA: TGTGCCAGCAGCGACAGCGTGCGACCTGAAGCTTTCTTT
CDR3 protein: CASSDSVRPEAFF

V gene: TRBV9
clone size: NA
D gene: NA
J gene: TRBJ2-2
CDR3 DNA: TGTGCCAGCAGCCCCCGGGTCGGGGAGCTGTTTTTT
CDR3 protein: CASSPRVGELFF

V gene: TRBV7-8
clone size: NA
D gene: NA
J gene: TRBJ1-2
CDR3 DNA: TGTGCCAGCAGCTTCCCGGGGAACTATGGCTACACCTTC
CDR3 protein: CASSFPGNYGYTF

V gene: TRBV11-2
clone size: NA
D gene: NA
J gene: TRBJ1-4
CDR3 DNA: TGTGCCAGCAGCTTCTCGCCGGGGGAAAAACTGTTTTTT
CDR3 protein: CASSFSPGEKLFF

V gene: TRBV14
clone size: NA
D gene: NA
J gene: TRBJ2-1
CDR3 DNA: TGTGCCAGCAGCCAAGTGGGGGGGCGAAACAATGAGCAGTTCTTC
CDR3 protein: CASSQVGGRNNEQFF

V gene: TRBV15
clone size: NA
D gene: TRBD2
J gene: TRBJ2-1
CDR3 DNA: TGTGCCACCAGCACAGGTCACAACACCCCGGGACTAGGGGGCAATGAGCAGTTCTTC
CDR3 protein: CATSTGHNTPGLGGNEQFF

V gene: TRBV29-1
clone size: NA
D gene: TRBD1
J gene: TRBJ2-2
CDR3 DNA: TGCAGCGTCCGACAGGGGGGAACGAACACCGGGGAGCTGTTTTTT
CDR3 protein: CSVRQGGTNTGELFF

V gene: TRBV10-1
clone size: once
D gene: NA
J gene: TRBJ2-7
CDR3 DNA: TGCGCCAGCAGAAGAGACAGCTTGCACGAGCAGTACTTC
CDR3 protein: CASRRDSLHEQYF

V gene: TRBV12-3/TRBV12-4
clone size: few
D gene: NA
J gene: TRBJ2-7
CDR3 DNA: TGTGCCAGCAGCTCCGACACCTACGAGCAGTACTTC
CDR3 protein: CASSSDTYEQYF

V gene: TRBV6-5
clone size: NA
D gene: TRBD2
J gene: TRBJ2-7
CDR3 DNA: TGTGCCAGTACCGGGACTAGCGGACCTAGAGAGCAGTACTTC
CDR3 protein: CASTGTSGPREQYF

V gene: TRBV9
clone size: NA
D gene: NA
J gene: TRBJ1-2
CDR3 DNA: TGTGCCAGCAGCCCCGGGACTTGGACGGGCTATGGCTACACCTTC
CDR3 protein: CASSPGTWTGYGYTF

V gene: TRBV1
clone size: NA
D gene: NA
J gene: TRBJ2-2
CDR3 DNA: TGCACCAGCAACGTCCCTGCGGGAGTGGCCACCGGGGAGCTGTTTTTT
CDR3 protein: CTSNVPAGVATGELFF

V gene: TRBV11-3
clone size: once
D gene: NA
J gene: TRBJ2-5
CDR3 DNA: TGTGCCAGCAGCCCCCGGGGGACCATAGAGACCCAGTACTTC
CDR3 protein: CASSPRGTIETQYF

V gene: TRBV9
clone size: NA
D gene: NA
J gene: TRBJ2-1
CDR3 DNA: TGTGCCAGCAGCGTAGCGGCAGGGGGGAATGAGCAGTTCTTC
CDR3 protein: CASSVAAGGNEQFF

V gene: TRBV5-6
clone size: NA
D gene: TRBD1
J gene: TRBJ1-2
CDR3 DNA: TGTGCCAGCAGCTTACAGGGGACGGATGGCTACACCTTC
CDR3 protein: CASSLQGTDGYTF

V gene: TRBV27
clone size: few
D gene: NA
J gene: TRBJ2-2
CDR3 DNA: TGTGCCAGCAGTACCACCGGGGGAGCCGGGGAGCTGTTTTTT
CDR3 protein: CASSTTGGAGELFF

V gene: TRBV28
clone size: once
D gene: NA
J gene: TRBJ2-1
CDR3 DNA: TGTGCCAGCAGCCCCGTCCGCACACACAATGAGCAGTTCTTC
CDR3 protein: CASSPVRTHNEQFF

V gene: TRBV5-1
clone size: NA
D gene: TRBD1
J gene: TRBJ2-7
CDR3 DNA: TGCGCCAGCAGCCTGGACAGGTTGGGGCAGTACTTC
CDR3 protein: CASSLDRLGQYF

V gene: TRBV7-2
clone size: NA
D gene: NA
J gene: TRBJ1-4
CDR3 DNA: TGTGCCAGCAGCGTAGGACAGCCAGCAACTAATGAAAAACTGTTTTTT
CDR3 protein: CASSVGQPATNEKLFF

V gene: TRBV3-1/TRBV3-2
clone size: few
D gene: TRBD2
J gene: TRBJ2-1
CDR3 DNA: TGTGCCAGCAGCTCCCCCGGGACTAGTCGGTTCTTC
CDR3 protein: CASSSPGTSRFF

V gene: TRBV6-2/TRBV6-3
clone size: NA
D gene: NA
J gene: TRBJ1-2
CDR3 DNA: TGTGCCAGCAGCCTTTACAGGGTAGGCGGCTACACCTTC
CDR3 protein: CASSLYRVGGYTF

V gene: TRBV6-5
clone size: NA
D gene: NA
J gene: TRBJ1-2
CDR3 DNA: TGTGCCAGCAGCCCGGTCGCGGCTAACTATGGCTACACCTTC
CDR3 protein: CASSPVAANYGYTF